The T cell receptor (beta chain) described here comes from a study of OX40 agonist ivuxolimab in advanced cancers. Study-level background: Patients in dose escalation had liver, melanoma, kidney or head and neck cancers. One patient with hepatocellular carcinoma and two with cutaneous melanoma, three in all, had partial responses.

The CDR3 runs 18 residues. The germline V and J ends were trimmed by 0 bases and 0 bases, with 15 bases remaining between them. CDR1 is SGHTA and CDR2 is FQGTGA in the germline V gene. Using immunoSEQ multiplex PCR, the repertoire was profiled, and TCRdb retains in-frame clones only, with some absent. The sample lists about 88,000 clones; around 85% were seen once. The rearrangement joins TRBV7-3 to TRBJ2-1, with D possibly matching TRBD2 (6 bases). The clonotype was recovered from an adult with an advanced solid tumor such as melanoma, head and neck, liver or kidney cancer. Sequenced material: CD4+ or CD8+ T cells sorted from blood, taken in a trial of the OX40 agonist ivuxolimab. This CDR3 reads CASSLTLGSRGSYNEQFF. The CDR3 DNA reads TGTGCCAGCAGCTTAACGTTGGGCTCGCGGGGCTCCTACAATGAGCAGTTCTTC.